The rows below give T cell receptor beta chains drawn from one sample of a study of Graves' ophthalmopathy and Graves' hyperthyroidism. Via MiXCR, TCRdb re-called the multiplex PCR reads, giving one row per CDR3 protein. The sample holds approximately 380,000 distinct CDR3 sequences, under 25% seen once. Input material: peripheral blood. The origin of the receptors is a woman aged 18-35 years with stable Graves' hyperthyroidism. Both conserved end residues are part of each CDR3. The D gene is left open where the match is weak. The size of a clone is reported for some rows only, either as once, few or many, or as a class for expanded clones.

j_call d_call clone_size v_call cdr3_aa cdr3_nt
TRBJ2-5 TRBD1 many TRBV6-2/TRBV6-3 CASSRTGGGKTQYF TGTGCCAGCAGCCGGACAGGGGGAGGAAAGACCCAGTACTTC
TRBJ2-7 . few TRBV28 CASSFRQGGDFAYEQYF TGTGCCAGCAGTTTCAGGCAGGGAGGCGATTTTGCCTACGAGCAGTACTTC
TRBJ2-3 TRBD2 few TRBV7-3 CASSLGTSPDTQYF TGTGCCAGCAGCCTAGGGACTAGTCCAGATACGCAGTATTTT
TRBJ2-7 . . TRBV6-1 CASSDRIYEQYF TGTGCCAGCTCTGACAGGATCTACGAGCAGTACTTC
TRBJ2-2 TRBD2 many TRBV12-3/TRBV12-4 CASSPIGLAGGPGELFF TGTGCCAGCAGCCCTATTGGACTAGCGGGAGGGCCCGGGGAGCTGTTTTTT
TRBJ1-1 . few TRBV2 CASESLNTEAFF TGTGCCAGCGAGTCCTTGAACACTGAAGCTTTCTTT
TRBJ2-6 . many TRBV15 CATSREGASGANVLTF TGTGCCACCAGCAGAGAGGGGGCCTCTGGGGCCAACGTCCTGACTTTC
TRBJ1-1 . many TRBV28 CASSLVMNTEAFF TGTGCCAGCAGTTTAGTCATGAACACTGAAGCTTTCTTT
TRBJ2-5 TRBD2 many TRBV10-3 CATAPAGDWETQYF TGTGCTACAGCCCCAGCGGGAGACTGGGAGACCCAGTACTTC
TRBJ2-7 TRBD1 few TRBV10-3 CAIRGGQGFRQYF TGTGCCATCAGGGGAGGACAGGGGTTCAGGCAGTACTTC
TRBJ2-7 TRBD1 . TRBV30 CAWSRGGTVNEQYF TGTGCCTGGAGTAGGGGTGGGACAGTCAACGAGCAGTACTTC
TRBJ1-3 . . TRBV6-5 CASSYSAVLAGNTIYF TGTGCCAGCAGTTACTCGGCAGTCCTAGCAGGAAACACTATATATTTT
TRBJ1-2 . . TRBV20-1 CSAPGLNRDYGYTF TGCAGTGCCCCGGGCCTCAATCGAGACTATGGCTACACCTTC
TRBJ2-7 . . TRBV12-3/TRBV12-4 CASSSDHTYEQYF TGTGCCAGCAGCTCGGACCACACCTACGAGCAGTACTTC
TRBJ1-2 . many TRBV20-1 CSAPTRVQSYGYTF TGCAGTGCTCCCACTAGGGTACAGTCCTATGGCTACACCTTC
TRBJ2-7 . once TRBV10-3 CAISPTPGLLQEQYF TGTGCCATCAGTCCAACCCCGGGTCTATTACAGGAGCAGTACTTC
TRBJ2-7 . many TRBV6-2/TRBV6-3 CASSYPGSGYEQYF TGTGCCAGCAGTTACCCGGGGTCGGGATACGAGCAGTACTTC
TRBJ2-7 TRBD2 many TRBV5-4 CASSFPSGGAYEQYF TGTGCCAGCAGCTTTCCTAGCGGGGGAGCCTACGAGCAGTACTTC
TRBJ1-3 . many TRBV3-1 CASSLDSDTIYF TGTGCCAGCAGCCTCGATAGTGACACCATATATTTT
TRBJ1-1 . . TRBV6-4 CASSDRMHTEAFF TGTGCCAGCAGTGACAGGATGCACACTGAAGCTTTCTTT
TRBJ2-5 . many TRBV7-9 CASSPIPQETQYF TGTGCCAGCAGCCCTATCCCCCAAGAGACCCAGTACTTC
TRBJ2-5 TRBD2 few TRBV11-1 CASSLGMLAGGGETQYF TGTGCCAGCAGCTTAGGGATGCTAGCGGGAGGAGGCGAGACCCAGTACTTC
TRBJ1-6 TRBD1 many TRBV7-9 CASSSRTGINSPLHF TGTGCCAGCAGCTCGCGGACAGGAATTAATTCACCCCTCCACTTT
TRBJ2-5 . few TRBV5-4 CASSAYAGETQYF TGTGCCAGCAGCGCCTACGCAGGCGAGACCCAGTACTTC
TRBJ2-3 TRBD2 many TRBV12-3/TRBV12-4 CASRRAGVSTDTQYF TGTGCCAGCAGGCGAGCGGGAGTCAGCACAGATACGCAGTATTTT
TRBJ2-7 . many TRBV12-3/TRBV12-4 CASSTTNYEQYF TGTGCCAGCAGTACCACAAACTACGAGCAGTACTTC
TRBJ1-6 . . TRBV3-1 CASSLGHNSPLHF TGTGCCAGCAGCCTGGGACATAATTCACCCCTCCACTTT
TRBJ2-5 TRBD1 . TRBV7-9 CASKGASQETQYF TGTGCCAGCAAGGGGGCCAGTCAAGAGACCCAGTACTTC
TRBJ1-5 . . TRBV12-3/TRBV12-4 CASSPSANNQPQHF TGTGCCAGCAGTCCGTCAGCAAACAATCAGCCCCAGCATTTT
TRBJ2-7 TRBD2 many TRBV27 CASSLSMREKRYEQYF TGTGCCAGCAGTTTATCGATGCGGGAGAAGCGCTACGAGCAGTACTTC
TRBJ2-4 . many TRBV4-1 CASSQGILAKNIQYF TGCGCCAGCAGCCAAGGGATTTTAGCCAAAAACATTCAGTACTTC
TRBJ1-2 . many TRBV6-1 CASRNSGTNLYGYTF TGTGCCAGCAGAAATTCCGGGACCAACCTCTATGGCTACACCTTC
TRBJ2-4 . many TRBV6-2/TRBV6-3 CASRRRGVIAKNIQYF TGTGCCAGCAGAAGACGAGGGGTTATAGCCAAAAACATTCAGTACTTC
TRBJ2-4 TRBD1 many TRBV2 CASSEQGATKNIQYF TGTGCCAGCAGTGAACAGGGGGCCACCAAAAACATTCAGTACTTC
TRBJ2-7 TRBD1 many TRBV6-1 CASSGRGPTYEQYF TGTGCCAGCAGTGGAAGGGGGCCCACCTACGAGCAGTACTTC
TRBJ2-4 TRBD2 . TRBV20-1 CSARVPGLAGGLFRPNIQYF TGCAGTGCTAGAGTACCGGGACTAGCGGGAGGGCTCTTTCGTCCGAACATTCAGTACTTC
TRBJ2-7 TRBD1 many TRBV6-2/TRBV6-3 CASSSPRDSRYEQYF TGTGCCAGCAGTTCACCCCGGGACAGCAGATACGAGCAGTACTTC
TRBJ1-1 . many TRBV28 CASRVSQGRGEAFF TGTGCCAGCAGAGTTTCACAGGGAAGGGGTGAAGCTTTCTTT
TRBJ2-5 . many TRBV20-1 CSAPELGGETQYF TGCAGTGCCCCCGAGCTGGGGGGAGAGACCCAGTACTTC
TRBJ1-1 . many TRBV24-1 CATSDRRNTEAFF TGTGCCACCAGTGATCGGCGGAACACTGAAGCTTTCTTT
TRBJ1-1 . many TRBV6-2/TRBV6-3 CASIPGGQYTEAFF TGTGCCAGCATCCCTGGGGGGCAATACACTGAAGCTTTCTTT
TRBJ2-7 . few TRBV15 CATSRSPGLKRRDYEQYF TGTGCCACCAGCAGGTCCCCGGGTTTGAAGCGGAGGGACTACGAGCAGTACTTC
TRBJ2-7 . many TRBV6-2/TRBV6-3 CASLSQGSEQYF TGTGCCAGCCTTTCTCAGGGAAGCGAGCAGTACTTC
TRBJ1-6 TRBD1 many TRBV6-1 CASSLSQGTGSLGNSPLHF TGTGCCAGCAGTCTTTCACAGGGGACAGGGAGCCTTGGGAATTCACCCCTCCACTTT
TRBJ2-7 . many TRBV5-5 CASSWGRVNEQYF TGTGCCAGCAGCTGGGGGCGAGTAAACGAGCAGTACTTC
TRBJ1-2 . . TRBV20-1 CSASRQGFRYGYTF TGCAGTGCTAGTCGGCAGGGGTTTAGATATGGCTACACCTTC
TRBJ2-7 . . TRBV20-1 CSPSQPSARDEQYF TGCAGTCCCTCTCAACCGAGCGCACGAGACGAGCAGTACTTC